The 8 T cell receptor beta chains listed next were all sequenced from one sample in a study of CD4 T cells in relation to SARS-CoV-2 and coronaviruses. Sequencing was performed with immunoSEQ multiplex PCR; in TCRdb, only in-frame clones are kept and a portion is missing. The sample carries tens of thousands of clones, under 80% recorded once. These TCRs are of unknown antigen specificity. Before the COVID-19 pandemic, during about 2010-2019, CD4+ T cells were taken from unexposed donors. Isolation of CD4+ T cells took place after around 11 days in culture. Material for sequencing was CD4+ T cells from PBMCs, cultured in vitro. The receptors shown here come from a human donor in good health.

In this sample, this clone turned up once. V usage is TRBV3-1 (or the pseudogene TRBV3-2) and J usage is TRBJ2-7, with D possibly TRBD1 on 5 matching bases. Trimming removed 3 bases at V and 7 bases at J, with 13 bases between. The CDR3 totals 13 residues. Per germline, CDR1 LGHDT and CDR2 YNNKEL (reference sequence). The CDR3 region has the DNA TGTGCCAGCAGCCAGGGGCGGCCGAGGGAGCAGTACTTC. Protein product: CASSQGRPREQYF.

The chain combines TRBV10-3 with TRBJ2-2; TRBD1 matches 9 bases. J gave up 5 bases and V 3 bases, and 4 bases lay outside the gene matches. The germline V gene has CDR1 ENHRY and CDR2 SYGVKD. The length of the CDR3 is 15 residues. This CDR3 reads CAISDWDRDTGELFF. In nucleotides, the CDR3 is TGTGCCATCAGTGATTGGGACAGGGATACCGGGGAGCTGTTTTTT.

The rearrangement joins TRBV5-6 to TRBJ1-4; the D gene is possibly TRBD1 (5 bases). Looked up from germline, CDR1 is SGHDT and CDR2 is YYEEEE. Trimming took off 3 bases at V and 8 bases at J, with 14 bases between the two ends. The CDR3 length is 14 residues. The CDR3 DNA reads TGTGCCAGCAGCTGGGGCTACCCAGGGGAAAAACTGTTTTTT. This sequence encodes CASSWGYPGEKLFF.

The V call is TRBV5-4, the J call TRBJ2-7; D possibly corresponds to TRBD1 (6 bases). Trimming took 4 bases from V and 4 from J, leaving 15 bases between them. Germline-derived CDR1 and CDR2 are SGHNT and YYREEE (reference sequence). The CDR3 extends over 14 amino acids. The chain's CDR3 is CASSPGVASYEQYF. Written as DNA, the CDR3 is TGTGCCAGCAGCCCAGGGGTAGCTTCTTACGAGCAGTACTTC.

V gene TRBV9 combines with J gene TRBJ2-3; D is undetermined. Trimming pared 3 bases from V and 2 bases from J, leaving 13 bases between. This CDR3 region has 15 residues. From germline, CDR1 is SGDLS and CDR2 YYNGEE. The CDR3 DNA reads TGTGCCAGCAGCGCTACAACACACCTCACAGATACGCAGTATTTT. This encodes CASSATTHLTDTQYF.

The genes are TRBV4-1 and TRBJ2-3; 7 bases are shared with TRBD2. CDR3 length: 14 residues. Losses at the gene ends were 1 base for V and 4 bases for J; bases not matched to a gene: 2. The germline V gene has CDR1 MGHRA and CDR2 YSYEKL. The CDR3 sequence: CASSQVAGADTQYF. The DNA of the CDR3 is TGCGCCAGCAGCCAAGTCGCGGGGGCAGATACGCAGTATTTT.

The chain carries TRBV7-9 and TRBJ1-2; D is undetermined. The V gene's germline CDR1 is SEHNR and CDR2 FQNEAQ (reference sequence). V lost 1 base and J lost 7, with 10 bases in between. The CDR3 extends over 13 amino acids. The CDR3 protein is CASSLVGIGGYTF. The CDR3 nucleotides read TGTGCCAGCAGCTTAGTCGGGATCGGTGGCTACACCTTC.

Written as DNA, the CDR3 is TGTGCCAGCTCACCGGGGTCTACGGGTGGCTACACCTTC. Amino acid sequence: CASSPGSTGGYTF. The chain joins TRBV18 to TRBJ1-2; no reliable D call. V lost 3 bases and J lost 7, with 12 bases in between. CDR3 size: 13 residues. Germline CDR1 reads KGHSH; CDR2 reads LQKENI.